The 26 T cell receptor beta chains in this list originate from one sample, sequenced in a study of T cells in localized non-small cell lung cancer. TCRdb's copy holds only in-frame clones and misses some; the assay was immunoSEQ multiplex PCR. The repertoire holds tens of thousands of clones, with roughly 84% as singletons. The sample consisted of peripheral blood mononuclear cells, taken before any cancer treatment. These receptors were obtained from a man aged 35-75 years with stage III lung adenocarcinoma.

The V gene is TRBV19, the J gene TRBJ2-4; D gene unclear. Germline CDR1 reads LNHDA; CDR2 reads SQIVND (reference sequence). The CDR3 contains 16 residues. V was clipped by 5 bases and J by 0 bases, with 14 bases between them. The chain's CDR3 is CASSYSRTVAKNIQYF. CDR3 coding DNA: TGTGCCAGTAGTTACAGCAGAACTGTAGCCAAAAACATTCAGTACTTC.

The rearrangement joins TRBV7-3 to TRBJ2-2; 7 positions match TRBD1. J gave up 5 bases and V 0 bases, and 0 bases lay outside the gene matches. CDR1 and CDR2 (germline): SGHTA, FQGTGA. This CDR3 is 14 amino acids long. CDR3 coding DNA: TGTGCCAGCAGCTTAACGACAGGGACCGGGGAGCTGTTTTTT. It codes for CASSLTTGTGELFF.

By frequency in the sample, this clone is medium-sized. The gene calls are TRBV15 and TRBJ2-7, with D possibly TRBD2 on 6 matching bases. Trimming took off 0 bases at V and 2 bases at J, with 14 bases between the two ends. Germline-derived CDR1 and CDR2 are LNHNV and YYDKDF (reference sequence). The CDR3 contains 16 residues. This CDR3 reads CATSRDFERAAYEQYF. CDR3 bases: TGTGCCACCAGCAGAGATTTTGAGCGGGCCGCCTACGAGCAGTACTTC.

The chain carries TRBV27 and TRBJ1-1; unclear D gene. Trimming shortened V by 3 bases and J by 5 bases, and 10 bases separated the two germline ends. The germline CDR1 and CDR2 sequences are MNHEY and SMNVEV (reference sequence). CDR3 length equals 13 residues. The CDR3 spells CASSFTLWTEAFF. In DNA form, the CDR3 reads TGTGCCAGCAGTTTCACTTTATGGACTGAAGCTTTCTTT.

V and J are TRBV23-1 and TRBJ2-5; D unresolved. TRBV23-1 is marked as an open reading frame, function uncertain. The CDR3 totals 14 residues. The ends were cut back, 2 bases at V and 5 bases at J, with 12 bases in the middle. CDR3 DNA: TGCGCCAGCAGTCAACCCATAGTGGGGGAGACCCAGTACTTC. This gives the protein CASSQPIVGETQYF.

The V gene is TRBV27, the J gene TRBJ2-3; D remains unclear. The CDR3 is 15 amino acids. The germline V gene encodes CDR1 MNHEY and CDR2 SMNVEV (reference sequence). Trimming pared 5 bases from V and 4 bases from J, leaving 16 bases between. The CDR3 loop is CASSNTEPAPDTQYF. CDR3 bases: TGTGCCAGCAGTAATACTGAGCCGGCCCCAGATACGCAGTATTTT.

For the CDR3, the DNA is TGTGCCTGGAGTGTAGGGCGGGGTGGGGGGACCCAGTACTTC. Its protein is CAWSVGRGGGTQYF. The chain combines TRBV30 with TRBJ2-5; maybe TRBD2 (6 bases). V lost 0 bases and J lost 7, with 15 bases in between. From germline, CDR1 is GTSNPN and CDR2 SVGIG (reference sequence). The CDR3 sequence is 14 residues long.

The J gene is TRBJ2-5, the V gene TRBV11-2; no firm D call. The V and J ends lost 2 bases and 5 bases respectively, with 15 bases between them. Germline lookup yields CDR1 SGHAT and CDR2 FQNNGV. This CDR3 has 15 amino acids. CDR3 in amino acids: CASSLSWLSGETQYF. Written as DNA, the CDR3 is TGTGCCAGCAGCTTATCATGGCTATCGGGCGAGACCCAGTACTTC.

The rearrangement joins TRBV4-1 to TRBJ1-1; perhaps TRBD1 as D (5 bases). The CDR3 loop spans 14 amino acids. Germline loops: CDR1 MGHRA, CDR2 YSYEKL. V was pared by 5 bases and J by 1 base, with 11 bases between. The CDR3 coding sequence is TGCGCCAGCAGCGCACAGGAATGGAACACTGAAGCTTTCTTT. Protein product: CASSAQEWNTEAFF.

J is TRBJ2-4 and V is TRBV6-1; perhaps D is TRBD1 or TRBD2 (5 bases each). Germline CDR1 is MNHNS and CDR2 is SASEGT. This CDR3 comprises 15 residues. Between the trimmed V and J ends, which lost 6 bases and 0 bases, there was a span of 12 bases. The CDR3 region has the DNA TGTGCCAGCAGCCGGGACCTTTTAGCCAAAAACATTCAGTACTTC. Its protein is CASSRDLLAKNIQYF.

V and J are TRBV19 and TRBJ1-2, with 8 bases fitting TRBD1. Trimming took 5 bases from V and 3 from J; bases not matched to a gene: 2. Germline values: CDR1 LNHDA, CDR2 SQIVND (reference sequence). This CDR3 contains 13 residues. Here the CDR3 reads CASSPGQDYGYTF. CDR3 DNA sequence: TGTGCCAGTAGTCCGGGACAGGACTATGGCTACACCTTC.

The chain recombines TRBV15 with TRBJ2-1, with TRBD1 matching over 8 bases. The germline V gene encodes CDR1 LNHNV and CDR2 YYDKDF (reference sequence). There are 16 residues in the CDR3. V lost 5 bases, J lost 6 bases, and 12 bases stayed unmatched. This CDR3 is CATSGPPQGAGNEQFF. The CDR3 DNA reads TGTGCCACCAGCGGACCACCCCAGGGGGCAGGCAATGAGCAGTTCTTC. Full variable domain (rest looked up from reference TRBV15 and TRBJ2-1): DAMVIQNPRYQVTQFGKPVTLSCSQTLNHNVMYWYQQKSSQAPKLLFHYYDKDFNNEADTPDNFQSRRPNTSFCFLDIRSPGLGDTAMYLCATSGPPQGAGNEQFFGPGTRLTVL.

The CDR3 is CASSPRAIGNTEAFF. The DNA of the CDR3 is TGTGCCAGCAGCCCCAGGGCAATAGGGAACACTGAAGCTTTCTTT. The chain uses TRBV5-5 and TRBJ1-1; TRBD1 might be the D (5 bases). The CDR3 is made up of 15 amino acids. V gave up 4 bases and J gave up 1 base, with 14 bases separating them. Germline CDR1 is SGHKS and CDR2 is YYEKEE (reference sequence).

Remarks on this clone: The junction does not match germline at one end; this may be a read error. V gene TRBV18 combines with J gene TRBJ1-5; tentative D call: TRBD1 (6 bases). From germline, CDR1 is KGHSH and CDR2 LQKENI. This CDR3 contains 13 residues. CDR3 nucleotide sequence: TGTGCCAGCTCTCCACAGGGTAATCAGCCCCAGCATTTT. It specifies CASSPQGNQPQHF.

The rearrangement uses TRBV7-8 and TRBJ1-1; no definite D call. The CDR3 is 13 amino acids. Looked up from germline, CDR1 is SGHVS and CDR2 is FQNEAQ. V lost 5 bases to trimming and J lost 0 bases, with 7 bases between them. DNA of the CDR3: TGTGCCAGCAGCCGAACAGTGAACACTGAAGCTTTCTTT. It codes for CASSRTVNTEAFF.

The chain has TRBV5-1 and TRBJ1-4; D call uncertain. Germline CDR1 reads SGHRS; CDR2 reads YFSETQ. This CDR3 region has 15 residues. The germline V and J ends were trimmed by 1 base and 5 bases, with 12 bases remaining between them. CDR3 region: CASSLSGVPNEKLFF. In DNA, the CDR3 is TGCGCCAGCAGCTTGAGTGGGGTCCCCAATGAAAAACTGTTTTTT.

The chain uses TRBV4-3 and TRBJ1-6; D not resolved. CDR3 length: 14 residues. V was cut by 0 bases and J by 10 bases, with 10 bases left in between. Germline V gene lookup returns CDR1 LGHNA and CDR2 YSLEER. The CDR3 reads CASSQDLEESPLHF. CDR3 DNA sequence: TGCGCCAGCAGCCAAGATTTGGAGGAGTCACCCCTCCACTTT.

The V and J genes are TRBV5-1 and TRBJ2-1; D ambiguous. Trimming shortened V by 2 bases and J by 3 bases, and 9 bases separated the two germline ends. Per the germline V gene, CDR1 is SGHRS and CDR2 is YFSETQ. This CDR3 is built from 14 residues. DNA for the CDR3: TGCGCCAGCAGCTTACAATCCGGCTACAATGAGCAGTTCTTC. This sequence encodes CASSLQSGYNEQFF. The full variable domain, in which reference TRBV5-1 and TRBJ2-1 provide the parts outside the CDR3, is KAGVTQTPRYLIKTRGQQVTLSCSPISGHRSVSWYQQTPGQGLQFLFEYFSETQRNKGNFPGRFSGRQFSNSRSEMNVSTLELGDSALYLCASSLQSGYNEQFFGPGTRLTVL.

The CDR3 region is CASTPRSATLVGYTF. The CDR3, as DNA: TGTGCCAGCACCCCGAGGTCAGCGACTCTGGTAGGCTACACCTTC. This rearrangement joins TRBV11-2 to TRBJ1-2; unclear D gene. Germline V gene sequence: CDR1 SGHAT, CDR2 FQNNGV. The CDR3 runs 15 residues. V was pared by 7 bases and J by 8 bases, with 23 bases between.

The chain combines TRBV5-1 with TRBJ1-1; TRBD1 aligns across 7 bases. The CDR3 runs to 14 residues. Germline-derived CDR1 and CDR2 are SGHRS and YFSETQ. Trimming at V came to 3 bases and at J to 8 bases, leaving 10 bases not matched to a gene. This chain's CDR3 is CASSSPRVRGEAFF. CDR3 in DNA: TGCGCCAGCAGCTCGCCGAGGGTCAGGGGGGAAGCTTTCTTT.

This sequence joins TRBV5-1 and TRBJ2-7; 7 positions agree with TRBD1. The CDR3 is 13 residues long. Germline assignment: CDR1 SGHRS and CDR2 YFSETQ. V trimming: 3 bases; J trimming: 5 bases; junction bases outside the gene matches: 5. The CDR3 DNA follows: TGCGCCAGCAGCTCAGACAGGGTTGACGAGCAGTACTTC. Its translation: CASSSDRVDEQYF.

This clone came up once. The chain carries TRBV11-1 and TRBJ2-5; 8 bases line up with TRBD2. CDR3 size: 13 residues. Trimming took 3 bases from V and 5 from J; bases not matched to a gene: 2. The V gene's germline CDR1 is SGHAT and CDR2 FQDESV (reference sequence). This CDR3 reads CASSFPGGETQYF. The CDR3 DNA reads TGTGCCAGCAGCTTCCCGGGGGGGGAGACCCAGTACTTC.

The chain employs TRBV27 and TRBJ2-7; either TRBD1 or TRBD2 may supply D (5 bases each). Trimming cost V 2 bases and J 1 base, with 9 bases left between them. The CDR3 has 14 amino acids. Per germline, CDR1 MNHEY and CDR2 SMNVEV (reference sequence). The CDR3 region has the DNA TGTGCCAGCAGTTTAAGGGGCGGGTCCTACGAGCAGTACTTC. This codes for CASSLRGGSYEQYF.

CDR3 nucleotides: TGTGCCAGTAGTATAGATCAAAAGGCTCGACCTGGAAACACCATATATTTT. Residues: CASSIDQKARPGNTIYF. The J gene is TRBJ1-3, the V gene TRBV19; D call uncertain. Per germline, CDR1 LNHDA and CDR2 SQIVND (reference sequence). The CDR3 extends over 17 amino acids. The V and J ends lost 0 bases and 2 bases respectively, with 14 bases between them.

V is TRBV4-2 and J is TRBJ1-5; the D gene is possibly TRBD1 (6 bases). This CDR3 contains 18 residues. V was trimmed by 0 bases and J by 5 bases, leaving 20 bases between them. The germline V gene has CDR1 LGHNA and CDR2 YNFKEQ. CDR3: CASSQEGAGSQGYQPQHF. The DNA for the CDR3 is TGTGCCAGCAGCCAAGAGGGGGCAGGAAGTCAGGGGTATCAGCCCCAGCATTTT.

CDR3 in amino acids: CASSFVAGGQGDTQYF. DNA of the CDR3: TGTGCCAGCAGCTTTGTAGCGGGGGGGCAGGGAGATACGCAGTATTTT. This chain links TRBV7-2 with TRBJ2-3; 11 positions agree with TRBD2. Per the germline V gene, CDR1 is SGHTA and CDR2 is FQGNSA. Losses at the gene ends were 3 bases for V and 5 bases for J; bases not matched to a gene: 7. The CDR3 contains 16 residues.